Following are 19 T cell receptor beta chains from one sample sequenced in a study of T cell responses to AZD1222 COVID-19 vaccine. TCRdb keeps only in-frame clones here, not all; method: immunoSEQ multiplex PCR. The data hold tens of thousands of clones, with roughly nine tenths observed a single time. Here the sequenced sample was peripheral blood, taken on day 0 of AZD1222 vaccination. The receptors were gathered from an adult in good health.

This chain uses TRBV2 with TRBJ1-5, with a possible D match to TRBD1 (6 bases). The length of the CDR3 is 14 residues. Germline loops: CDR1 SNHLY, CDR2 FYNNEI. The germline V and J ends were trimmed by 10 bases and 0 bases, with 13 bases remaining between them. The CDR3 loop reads CATTGGYSNQPQHF. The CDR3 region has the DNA TGTGCCACGACAGGTGGTTATAGCAATCAGCCCCAGCATTTT.

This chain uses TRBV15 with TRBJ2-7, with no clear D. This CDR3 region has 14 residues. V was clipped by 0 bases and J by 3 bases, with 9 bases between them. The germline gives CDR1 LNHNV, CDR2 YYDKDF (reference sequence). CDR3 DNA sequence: TGTGCCACCAGCAGAGAAGTAGGGAACTACGAGCAGTACTTC. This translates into CATSREVGNYEQYF.

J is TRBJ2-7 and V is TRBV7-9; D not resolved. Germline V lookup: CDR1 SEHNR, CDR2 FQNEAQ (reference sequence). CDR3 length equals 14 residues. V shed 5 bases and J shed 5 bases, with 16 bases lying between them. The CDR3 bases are TGTGCCAGCAGCCCCACTACGAGCGCGGACGAGCAGTACTTC. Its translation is CASSPTTSADEQYF.

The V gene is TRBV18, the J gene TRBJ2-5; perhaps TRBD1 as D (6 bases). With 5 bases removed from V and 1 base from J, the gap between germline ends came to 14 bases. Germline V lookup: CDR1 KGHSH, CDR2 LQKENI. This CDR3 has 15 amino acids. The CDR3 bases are TGTGCCAGCTCAGAAACCGGGACAAGCCAAGAGACCCAGTACTTC. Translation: CASSETGTSQETQYF.

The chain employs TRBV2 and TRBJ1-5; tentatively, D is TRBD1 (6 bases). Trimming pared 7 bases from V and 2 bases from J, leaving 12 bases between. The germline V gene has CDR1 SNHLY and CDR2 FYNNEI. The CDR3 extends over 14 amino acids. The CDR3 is CASTGGAGNQPQHF. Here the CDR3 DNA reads TGTGCCAGCACGGGGGGGGCCGGCAATCAGCCCCAGCATTTT.

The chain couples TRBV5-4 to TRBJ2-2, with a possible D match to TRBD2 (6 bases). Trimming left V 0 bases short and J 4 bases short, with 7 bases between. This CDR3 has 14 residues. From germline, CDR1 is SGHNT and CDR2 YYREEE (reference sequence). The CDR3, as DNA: TGTGCCAGCAGCTTGGCCGGGAGCACCGGGGAGCTGTTTTTT. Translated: CASSLAGSTGELFF.

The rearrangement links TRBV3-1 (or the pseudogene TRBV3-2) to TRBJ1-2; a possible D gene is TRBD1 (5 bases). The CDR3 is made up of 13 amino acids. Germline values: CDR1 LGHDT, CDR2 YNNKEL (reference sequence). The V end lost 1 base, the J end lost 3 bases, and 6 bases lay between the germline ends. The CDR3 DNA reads TGTGCCAGCAGCCAAGTGGGGGACTATGGCTACACCTTC. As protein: CASSQVGDYGYTF.

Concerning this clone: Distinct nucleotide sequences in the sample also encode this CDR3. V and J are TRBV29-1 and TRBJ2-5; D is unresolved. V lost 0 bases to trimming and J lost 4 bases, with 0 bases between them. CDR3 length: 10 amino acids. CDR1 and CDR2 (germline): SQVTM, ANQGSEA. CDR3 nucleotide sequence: TGCAGCGTTGAAGAAGAGACCCAGTACTTC. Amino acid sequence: CSVEEETQYF.

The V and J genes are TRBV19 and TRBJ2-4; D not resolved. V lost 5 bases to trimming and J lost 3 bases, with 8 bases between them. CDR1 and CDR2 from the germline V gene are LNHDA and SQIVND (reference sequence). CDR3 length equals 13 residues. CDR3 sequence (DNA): TGTGCCAGTAGTCCCCTTGACAAAAACATTCAGTACTTC. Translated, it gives CASSPLDKNIQYF.

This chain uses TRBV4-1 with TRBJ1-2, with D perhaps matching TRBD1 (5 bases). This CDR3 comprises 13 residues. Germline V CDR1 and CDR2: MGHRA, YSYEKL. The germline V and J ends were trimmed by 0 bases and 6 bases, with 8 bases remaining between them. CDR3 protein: CASSQERGHGYTF. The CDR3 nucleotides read TGCGCCAGCAGCCAAGAAAGGGGCCATGGCTACACCTTC.

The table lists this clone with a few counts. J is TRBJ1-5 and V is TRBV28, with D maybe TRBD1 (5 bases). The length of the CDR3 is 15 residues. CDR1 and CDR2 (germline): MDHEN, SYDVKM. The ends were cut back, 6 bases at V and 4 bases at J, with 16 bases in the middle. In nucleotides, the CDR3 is TGTGCCAGCAGGGGCCCAGGGACGGTGAATCAGCCCCAGCATTTT. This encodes CASRGPGTVNQPQHF.

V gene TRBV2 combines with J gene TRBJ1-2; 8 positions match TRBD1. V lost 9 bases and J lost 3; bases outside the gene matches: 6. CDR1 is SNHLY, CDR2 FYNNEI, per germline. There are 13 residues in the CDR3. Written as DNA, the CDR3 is TGTGCCAGGTCCCTGACAGGGGACTATGGCTACACCTTC. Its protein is CARSLTGDYGYTF.

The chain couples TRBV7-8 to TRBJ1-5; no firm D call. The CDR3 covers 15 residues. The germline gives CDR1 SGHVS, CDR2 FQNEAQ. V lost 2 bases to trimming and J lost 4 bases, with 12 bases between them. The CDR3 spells CASSLRRMGNQPQHF. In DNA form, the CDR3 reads TGTGCCAGCAGCTTAAGAAGGATGGGGAATCAGCCCCAGCATTTT. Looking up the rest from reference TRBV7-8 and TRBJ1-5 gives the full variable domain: GAGVSQSPRYKVAKRGQDVALRCDPISGHVSLFWYQQALGQGPEFLTYFQNEAQLDKSGLPSDRFFAERPEGSVSTLKIQRTQQEDSAVYLCASSLRRMGNQPQHFGDGTRLSIL.

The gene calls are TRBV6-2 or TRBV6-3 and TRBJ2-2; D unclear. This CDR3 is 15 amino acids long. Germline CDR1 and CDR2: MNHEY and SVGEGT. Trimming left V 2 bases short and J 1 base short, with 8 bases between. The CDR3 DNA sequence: TGTGCCAGCAGTTACGGGCAGATGAACACCGGGGAGCTGTTTTTT. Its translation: CASSYGQMNTGELFF.

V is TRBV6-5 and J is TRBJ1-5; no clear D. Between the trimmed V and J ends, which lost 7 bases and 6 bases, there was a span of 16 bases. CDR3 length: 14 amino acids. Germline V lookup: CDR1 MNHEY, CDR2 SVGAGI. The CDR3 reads CASIPDREGQPQHF. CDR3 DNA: TGTGCCAGCATCCCAGACCGGGAGGGTCAGCCCCAGCATTTT.

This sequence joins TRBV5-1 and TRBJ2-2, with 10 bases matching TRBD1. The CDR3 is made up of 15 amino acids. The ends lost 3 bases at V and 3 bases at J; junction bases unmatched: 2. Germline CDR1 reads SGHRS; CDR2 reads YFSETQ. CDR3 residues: CASSWTGGDTGELFF. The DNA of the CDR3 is TGCGCCAGCAGCTGGACAGGGGGAGACACCGGGGAGCTGTTTTTT.

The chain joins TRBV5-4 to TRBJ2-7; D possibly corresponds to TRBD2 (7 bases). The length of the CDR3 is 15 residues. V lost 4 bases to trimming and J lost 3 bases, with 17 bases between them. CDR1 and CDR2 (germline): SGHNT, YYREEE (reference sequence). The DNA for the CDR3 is TGTGCCAGCAGCCGTGAGGGGGGGCTGGACTACGAGCAGTACTTC. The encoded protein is CASSREGGLDYEQYF. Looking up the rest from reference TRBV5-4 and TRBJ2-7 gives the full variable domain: ETGVTQSPTHLIKTRGQQVTLRCSSQSGHNTVSWYQQALGQGPQFIFQYYREEENGRGNFPPRFSGLQFPNYSSELNVNALELDDSALYLCASSREGGLDYEQYFGPGTRLTVT.

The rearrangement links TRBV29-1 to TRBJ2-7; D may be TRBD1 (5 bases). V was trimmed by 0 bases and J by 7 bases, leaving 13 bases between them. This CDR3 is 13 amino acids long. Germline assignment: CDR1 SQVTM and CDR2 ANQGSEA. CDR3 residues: CSVEDDRGKEQYF. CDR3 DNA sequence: TGCAGCGTTGAAGACGACAGAGGTAAAGAGCAGTACTTC.

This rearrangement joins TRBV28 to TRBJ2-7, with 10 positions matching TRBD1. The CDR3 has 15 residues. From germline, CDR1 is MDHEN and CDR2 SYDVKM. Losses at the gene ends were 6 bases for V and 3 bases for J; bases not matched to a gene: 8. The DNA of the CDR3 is TGTGCCAGCAGCCCCCCCGGGACAGGGGTCTACGAGCAGTACTTC. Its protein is CASSPPGTGVYEQYF.